This TCR beta chain comes out of a study of cytomegalovirus exposure and HLA in healthy donors. At the level of the study: Later, an analysis reported that the 120 or so validation repertoires had used the same platform as the approximately 720 first-cohort repertoires.

Study-level findings and limits: The authors enumerated over 150 TCR beta chains as linked to cytomegalovirus.

With regard to this clone: Its antigen remains unknown.

Measured with immunoSEQ multiplex PCR; TCRdb has only the in-frame clones, and not every one. Of 120,000 or so clones listed, about 87% are singletons. Germline loops: CDR1 ENHRY, CDR2 SYGVKD. The CDR3 length is 15 residues. V lost 0 bases to trimming and J lost 2 bases, with 11 bases between them. What was sequenced was PBMCs. The sequence was collected from a woman aged 18-29 years in good health and CMV-seronegative. The rearrangement uses TRBV10-3 and TRBJ2-7, with D hard to call. CDR3 residues: CAISESVAGTYEQYF. CDR3 nucleotides: TGTGCCATCAGTGAGTCCGTAGCTGGAACCTACGAGCAGTACTTC.